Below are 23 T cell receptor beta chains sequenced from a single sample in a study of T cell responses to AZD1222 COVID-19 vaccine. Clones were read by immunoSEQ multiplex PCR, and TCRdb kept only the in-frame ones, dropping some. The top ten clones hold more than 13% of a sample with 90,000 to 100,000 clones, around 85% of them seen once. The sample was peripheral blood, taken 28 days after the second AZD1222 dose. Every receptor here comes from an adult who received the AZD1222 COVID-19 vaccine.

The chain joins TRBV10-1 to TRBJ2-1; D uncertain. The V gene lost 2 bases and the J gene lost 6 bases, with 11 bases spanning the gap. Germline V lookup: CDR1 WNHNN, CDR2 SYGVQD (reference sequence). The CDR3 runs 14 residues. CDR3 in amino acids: CASSEGSNANEQFF. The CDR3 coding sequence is TGCGCCAGCAGTGAGGGCTCCAACGCCAATGAGCAGTTCTTC.

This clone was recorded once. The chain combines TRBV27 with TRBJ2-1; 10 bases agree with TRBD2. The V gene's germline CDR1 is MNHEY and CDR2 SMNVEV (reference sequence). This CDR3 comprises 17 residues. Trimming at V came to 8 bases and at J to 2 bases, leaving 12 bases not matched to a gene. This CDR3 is CASVSSGRSGAYNEQFF. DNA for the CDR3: TGTGCCAGCGTGTCTAGCGGGAGATCGGGGGCCTACAATGAGCAGTTCTTC.

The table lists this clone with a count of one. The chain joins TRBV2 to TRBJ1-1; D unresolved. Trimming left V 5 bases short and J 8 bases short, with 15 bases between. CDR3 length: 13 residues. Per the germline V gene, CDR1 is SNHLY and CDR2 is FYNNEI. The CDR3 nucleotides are TGTGCCAGCAGTACCACGGGTGCTAGGGAAGCTTTCTTT. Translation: CASSTTGAREAFF. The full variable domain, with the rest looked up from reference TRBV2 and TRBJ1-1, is EPEVTQTPSHQVTQMGQEVILRCVPISNHLYFYWYRQILGQKVEFLVSFYNNEISEKSEIFDDQFSVERPDGSNFTLKIRSTKLEDSAMYFCASSTTGAREAFFGQGTRLTVV.

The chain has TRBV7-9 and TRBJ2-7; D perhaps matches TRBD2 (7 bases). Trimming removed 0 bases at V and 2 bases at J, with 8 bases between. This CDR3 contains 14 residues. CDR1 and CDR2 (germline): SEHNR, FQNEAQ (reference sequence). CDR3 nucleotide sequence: TGTGCCAGCAGCTTAGCGGGGGGGCCCTACGAGCAGTACTTC. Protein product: CASSLAGGPYEQYF.

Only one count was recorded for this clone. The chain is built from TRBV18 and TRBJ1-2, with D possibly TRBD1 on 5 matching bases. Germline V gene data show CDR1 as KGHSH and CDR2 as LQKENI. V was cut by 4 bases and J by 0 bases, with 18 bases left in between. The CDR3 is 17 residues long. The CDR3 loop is CASSLGRDLGPNYGYTF. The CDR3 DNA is TGTGCCAGCTCACTCGGCAGGGACCTAGGCCCTAACTATGGCTACACCTTC.

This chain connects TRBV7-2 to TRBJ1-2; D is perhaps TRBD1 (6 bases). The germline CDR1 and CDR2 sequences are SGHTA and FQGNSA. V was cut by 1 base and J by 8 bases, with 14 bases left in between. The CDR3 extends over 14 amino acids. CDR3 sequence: CASSLGGRVEGYTF. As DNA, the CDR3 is TGTGCCAGCAGCTTAGGGGGGCGGGTAGAAGGCTACACCTTC.

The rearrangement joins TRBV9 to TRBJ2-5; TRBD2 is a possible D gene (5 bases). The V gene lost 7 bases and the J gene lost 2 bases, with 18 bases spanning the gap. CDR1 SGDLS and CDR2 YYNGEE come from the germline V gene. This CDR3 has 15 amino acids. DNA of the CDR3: TGTGCCAGCTGCCAGAGCGGACGGCCACAAGAGACCCAGTACTTC. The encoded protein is CASCQSGRPQETQYF.

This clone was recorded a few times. The CDR3 region has the DNA TGCGCCAGCAGCCCCCTCGGGGGCACAGATACGCAGTATTTT. Translated: CASSPLGGTDTQYF. The gene calls are TRBV5-1 and TRBJ2-3; TRBD2 is a possible D gene (5 bases). CDR3 length: 14 amino acids. The germline V gene has CDR1 SGHRS and CDR2 YFSETQ. V was shortened by 4 bases and J by 1 base, with 10 bases between the two germline ends.

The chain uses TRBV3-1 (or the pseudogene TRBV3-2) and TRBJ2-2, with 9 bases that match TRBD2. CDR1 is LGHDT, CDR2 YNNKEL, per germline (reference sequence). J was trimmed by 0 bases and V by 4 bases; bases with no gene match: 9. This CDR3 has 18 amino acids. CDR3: CASSLRWLAGPNTGELFF. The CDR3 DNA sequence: TGTGCCAGCAGCCTCCGGTGGCTAGCGGGGCCGAACACCGGGGAGCTGTTTTTT.

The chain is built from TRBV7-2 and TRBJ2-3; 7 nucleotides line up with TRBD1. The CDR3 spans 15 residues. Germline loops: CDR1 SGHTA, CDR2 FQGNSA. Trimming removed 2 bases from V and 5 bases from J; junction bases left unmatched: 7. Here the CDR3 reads CASSLRGPRVDTQYF. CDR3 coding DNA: TGTGCCAGCAGCTTAAGGGGGCCCCGGGTAGATACGCAGTATTTT.

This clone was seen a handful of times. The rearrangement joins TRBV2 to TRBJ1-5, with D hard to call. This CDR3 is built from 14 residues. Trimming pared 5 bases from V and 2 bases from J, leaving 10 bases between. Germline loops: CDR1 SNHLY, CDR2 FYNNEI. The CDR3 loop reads CASSRTDGNQPQHF. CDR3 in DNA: TGTGCCAGCAGTCGAACAGACGGCAATCAGCCCCAGCATTTT.

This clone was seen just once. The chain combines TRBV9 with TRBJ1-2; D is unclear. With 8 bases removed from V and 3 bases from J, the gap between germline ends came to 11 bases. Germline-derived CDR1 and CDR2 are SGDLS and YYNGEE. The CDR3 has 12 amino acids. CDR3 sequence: CASISEDYGYTF. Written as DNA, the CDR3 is TGTGCCAGTATCTCGGAGGACTATGGCTACACCTTC.

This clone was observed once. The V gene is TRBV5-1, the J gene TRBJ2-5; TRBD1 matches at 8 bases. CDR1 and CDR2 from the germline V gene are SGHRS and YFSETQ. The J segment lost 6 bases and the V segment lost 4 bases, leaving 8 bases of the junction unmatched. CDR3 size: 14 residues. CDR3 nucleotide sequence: TGCGCCAGCAGCACCCCGACAGGGGAGAAGACCCAGTACTTC. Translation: CASSTPTGEKTQYF.

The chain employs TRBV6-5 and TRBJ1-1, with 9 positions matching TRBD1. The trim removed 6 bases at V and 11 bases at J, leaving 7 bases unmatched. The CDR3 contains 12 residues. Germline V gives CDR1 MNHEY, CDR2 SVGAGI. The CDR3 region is CASSSPQGAAFF. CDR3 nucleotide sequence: TGTGCCAGCAGCTCCCCACAGGGGGCTGCTTTCTTT.

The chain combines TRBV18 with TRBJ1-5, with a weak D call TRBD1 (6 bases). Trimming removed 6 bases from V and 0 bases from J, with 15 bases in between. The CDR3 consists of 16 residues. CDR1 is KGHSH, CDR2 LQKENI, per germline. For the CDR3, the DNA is TGTGCCAGCTCGCCAGGGGAGGGGTATAGCAATCAGCCCCAGCATTTT. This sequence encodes CASSPGEGYSNQPQHF.

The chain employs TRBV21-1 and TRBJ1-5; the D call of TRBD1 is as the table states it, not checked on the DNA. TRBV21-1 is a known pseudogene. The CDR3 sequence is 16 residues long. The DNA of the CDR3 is TGTGCCAGCAGCGGACGGGACAGGGGGCGCGAACAGCCCCAGCATTTT. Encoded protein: CASSGRDRGREQPQHF.

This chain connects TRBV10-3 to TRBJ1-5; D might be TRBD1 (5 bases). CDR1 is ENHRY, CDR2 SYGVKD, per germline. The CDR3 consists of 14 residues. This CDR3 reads CVPSTWGLRQPQHF. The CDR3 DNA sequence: TGTGTGCCATCTACATGGGGACTTAGGCAGCCCCAGCATTTT.

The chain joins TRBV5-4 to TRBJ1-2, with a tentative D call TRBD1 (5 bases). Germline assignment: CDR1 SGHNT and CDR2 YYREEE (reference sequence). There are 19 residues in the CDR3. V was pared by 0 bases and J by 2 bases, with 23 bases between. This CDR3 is CASSLEGSRGQGSNYGYTF. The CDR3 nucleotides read TGTGCCAGCAGCTTGGAGGGAAGTAGAGGTCAGGGATCGAACTATGGCTACACCTTC.

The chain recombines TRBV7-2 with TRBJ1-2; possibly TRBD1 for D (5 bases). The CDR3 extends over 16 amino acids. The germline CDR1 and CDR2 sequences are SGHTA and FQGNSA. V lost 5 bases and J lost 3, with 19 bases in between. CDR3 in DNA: TGTGCCAGCAGCCGCACGGGACCTCCTCAACACTATGGCTACACCTTC. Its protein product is CASSRTGPPQHYGYTF.

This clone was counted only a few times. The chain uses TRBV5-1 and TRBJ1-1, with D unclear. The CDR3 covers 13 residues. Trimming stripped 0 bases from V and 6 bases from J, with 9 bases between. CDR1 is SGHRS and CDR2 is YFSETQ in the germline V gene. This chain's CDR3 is CASSLVSLAEAFF. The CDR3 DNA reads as TGCGCCAGCAGCTTGGTATCTCTCGCTGAAGCTTTCTTT.

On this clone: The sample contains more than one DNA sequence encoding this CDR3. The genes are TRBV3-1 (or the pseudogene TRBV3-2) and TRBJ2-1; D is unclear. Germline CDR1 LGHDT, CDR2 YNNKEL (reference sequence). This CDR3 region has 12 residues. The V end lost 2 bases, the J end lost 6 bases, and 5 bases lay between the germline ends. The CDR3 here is CASSQLINEQFF. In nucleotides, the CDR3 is TGTGCCAGCAGCCAACTCATCAATGAGCAGTTCTTC.

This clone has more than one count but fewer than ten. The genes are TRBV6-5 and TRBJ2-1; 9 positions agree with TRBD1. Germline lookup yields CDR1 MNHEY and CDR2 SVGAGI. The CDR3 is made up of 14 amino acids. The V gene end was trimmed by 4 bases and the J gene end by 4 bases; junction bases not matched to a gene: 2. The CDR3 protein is CASSLTGGYNEQFF. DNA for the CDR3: TGTGCCAGCAGTTTGACAGGGGGGTACAATGAGCAGTTCTTC.

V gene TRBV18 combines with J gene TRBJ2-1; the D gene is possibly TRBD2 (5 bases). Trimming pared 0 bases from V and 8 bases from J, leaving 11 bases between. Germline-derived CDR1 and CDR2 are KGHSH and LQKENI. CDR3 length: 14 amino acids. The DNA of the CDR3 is TGTGCCAGCTCACCACCGTCGGGGTGGGATGAGCAGTTCTTC. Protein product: CASSPPSGWDEQFF.